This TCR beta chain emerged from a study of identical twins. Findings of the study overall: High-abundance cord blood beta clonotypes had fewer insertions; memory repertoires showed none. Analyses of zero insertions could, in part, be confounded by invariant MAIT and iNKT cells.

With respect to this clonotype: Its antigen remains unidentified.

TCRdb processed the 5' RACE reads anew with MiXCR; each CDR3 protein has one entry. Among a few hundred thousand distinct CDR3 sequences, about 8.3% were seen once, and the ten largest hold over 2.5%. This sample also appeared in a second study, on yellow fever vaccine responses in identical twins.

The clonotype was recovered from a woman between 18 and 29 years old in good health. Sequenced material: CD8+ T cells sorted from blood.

CDR3 in amino acids: CASSLSGGYINEQFF. In DNA, the CDR3 is TGCGCCAGCAGCCTTAGCGGGGGGTATATCAATGAGCAGTTCTTC. This chain connects TRBV5-1 to TRBJ2-1; 10 nucleotides line up with TRBD2. There are 15 residues in the CDR3. Germline CDR1 and CDR2: SGHRS and YFSETQ. Unmatched junction bases numbered 7, after V lost 4 bases and J lost 6 bases.